This T cell receptor (beta chain) was obtained from a study of blood T cell repertoires in COVID-19 (dated by TCRdb to about 2020). About the full investigation: Samples covering the acute and convalescent phases of COVID-19 were provided by collaborators in the United States, Italy and Spain. The material from the prospective study consisted of cDNA or gDNA derived from T cells, B-cell-depleted T cells, or PBMCs. Subjects who had been exposed to COVID-19, were actively infected with it, or had recovered from it provided the deeply sampled blood TCRbeta repertoires that made up the dataset. The repertoires were released in a freely available public database meant as a resource for research on the immune response to SARS-CoV-2. The samples were drawn from the first 160 participants of the ongoing ImmuneRACE study and from more than 1,000 subjects provided by 6 global collaborators. Sample metadata almost always included a de-identified subject ID, COVID-19 status, age in years and sex. Where available, HLA class I and class II types were taken from metadata supplied by the sample provider and were not determined by assay-based typing. The study at large found these results: The quantity of clinical and demographic metadata differed by source and by participant and was supplied without curation.

According to the germline V gene, CDR1 reads MNHEY and CDR2 reads SVGEGT. The CDR3 runs 14 amino acids, cysteine and phenylalanine included. This entry keeps only the CDR3 DNA: 42 bases, framed from base 1. The trim is 6 bases for V and 5 bases for J, with a gap of 14 bases between the germline ends. Comments on this clone: Its specific antigen is unknown. Qualities for individual bases were not recorded, and no much larger clone is one base off.

TCRbeta CDR3 regions were amplified from genomic DNA by means of the immunoSEQ Assay, a bias-controlled multiplex PCR. The authors processed their data as follows. The number of nucleated cells in each sample was estimated from the amplification of reference gene primers within the assay. To quantify the absolute abundance of each unique TCRbeta CDR3 rearrangement, sequence reads were collapsed and filtered. For each sample, productive Simpson clonality was calculated by taking the square root of Simpson's diversity index across productive rearrangements. TCRdb holds this immuneACCESS table with in-frame rearrangements only. Some clones are missing; in checked studies, unresolved V genes explain under half, and the rest has no known cause. V and J calls and clone size follow that table, whereas D and trimming were derived from the DNA. This sample gives 110,000 to 150,000 clones in total; around 84% of them show up just once. The top ten constitute over 4% of the sample.

The collaborating institutions used their own protocols to collect whole blood in K2EDTA tubes. For TCRbeta analysis, collaborator samples were shipped as frozen whole blood, as isolated PBMCs, or as DNA extracted from either sample type. The clonotype was recovered from a woman between 45 and 60 years old with acute or convalescent COVID-19. The V gene is TRBV6-2 or TRBV6-3 and the J gene is TRBJ1-5; D gene: possibly TRBD1, on 6 matching bases. The sequenced sample was peripheral blood. The sequenced DNA: TGTGCCAGCAGCACAGGGAACGGGTATCAGCCCCAGCATTTT. The translation is CASSTGNGYQPQHF.